This T cell receptor (beta chain) was found in a study of T cells in Graves' hyperthyroidism and ophthalmopathy. Overall study findings and caveats: The model identified upcoming ophthalmopathy a median approximately 6.5 months ahead of onset.

This clonotype was seen a few times. Its specificity is unknown. The investigators amplified TCR beta CDR3 regions from RNA transcripts. Initially, a first-round RT-PCR of the TCR CDR3 employed the HTBI primer set. Using its own MiXCR run on the multiplex PCR reads, TCRdb lists one record per CDR3 protein. The sample carries 350,000 to 400,000 distinct CDR3 sequences, around 18% recorded once. V trimming: 10 bases; J trimming: 4 bases; junction bases outside the gene matches: 9. The germline gives CDR1 LNHDA, CDR2 SQIVND (reference sequence). The CDR3 totals 14 residues. The TCR comes from a young man with Graves' ophthalmopathy. The genes are TRBV19 and TRBJ1-5, with 8 bases aligning to TRBD1. The sample was blood. CDR3 protein: CATSGQGSNQPQHF. The CDR3 nucleotides are TGTGCCACCTCTGGACAGGGATCTAATCAGCCCCAGCATTTT. The full variable domain, completed using reference TRBV19 and TRBJ1-5, is DGGITQSPKYLFRKEGQNVTLSCEQNLNHDAMYWYRQDPGQGLRLIYYSQIVNDFQKGDIAEGYSVSREKKESFPLTVTSAQKNPTAFYLCATSGQGSNQPQHFGDGTRLSIL.